The 24 T cell receptor beta chains below come from one sample, sequenced in a study of T cell responses to AZD1222 COVID-19 vaccine. Assay used: immunoSEQ multiplex PCR; TCRdb lists only in-frame clones, some missing. The table records about 160,000 clones, more than 75% of them present only once. Here the sequenced sample was peripheral blood, taken 28 days after the second AZD1222 dose. The receptor source for this set is an adult who received the AZD1222 COVID-19 vaccine.

CDR3 coding DNA: TGTGCCTGGAGTGTATACCGGACCGAGCAGTACTTC. It encodes CAWSVYRTEQYF. The V and J genes are TRBV30 and TRBJ2-7; D not resolved. CDR1 GTSNPN and CDR2 SVGIG come from the germline V gene (reference sequence). Trimming shortened V by 0 bases and J by 6 bases, and 9 bases separated the two germline ends. CDR3 length: 12 residues.

The chain recombines TRBV18 with TRBJ2-7; D gene ambiguous. V lost 3 bases, J lost 1 base, and 4 bases lay in between. This CDR3 spans 12 amino acids. Germline V gene sequence: CDR1 KGHSH, CDR2 LQKENI. CDR3 loop: CASSPASYEQYF. DNA of the CDR3: TGTGCCAGCTCACCGGCGTCCTACGAGCAGTACTTC.

The chain joins TRBV27 to TRBJ2-7; tentative D call: TRBD2 (7 bases). The germline gives CDR1 MNHEY, CDR2 SMNVEV (reference sequence). The CDR3 has 17 amino acids. With 4 bases removed from V and 5 bases from J, the gap between germline ends came to 24 bases. In DNA form, the CDR3 reads TGTGCCAGCAGTTCCTCCCCTACTAGGGGGGGGTGGAACGAGCAGTACTTC. This sequence encodes CASSSSPTRGGWNEQYF.

The chain joins TRBV5-1 to TRBJ1-4, with 8 bases lining up with TRBD1. This CDR3 has 15 residues. Unmatched junction bases numbered 6, after V lost 1 base and J lost 7 bases. Per the germline V gene, CDR1 is SGHRS and CDR2 is YFSETQ. Here the CDR3 reads CASSLMTGVSEKLFF. As DNA, the CDR3 is TGCGCCAGCAGCTTGATGACAGGGGTTAGTGAAAAACTGTTTTTT.

The rearrangement links TRBV20-1 to TRBJ1-1; TRBD1 aligns across 7 bases. The germline V gene encodes CDR1 DFQATT and CDR2 SNEGSKA (reference sequence). Trimming cost V 6 bases and J 8 bases; bases outside gene matches: 3. The CDR3 extends over 10 amino acids. The CDR3 protein is CSAVRGEAFF. The CDR3 DNA follows: TGCAGTGCCGTCAGGGGGGAAGCTTTCTTT.

The chain employs TRBV15 and TRBJ2-2; D ambiguous. Trimming took off 3 bases at V and 3 bases at J, with 17 bases between the two ends. The CDR3 runs 17 residues. Germline V CDR1 and CDR2: LNHNV, YYDKDF (reference sequence). The CDR3: CATSRSSVRRDTGELFF. In nucleotides, the CDR3 is TGTGCCACCAGCAGGTCCTCCGTCCGAAGGGACACCGGGGAGCTGTTTTTT. Looking up the rest from reference TRBV15 and TRBJ2-2 gives the full variable domain: DAMVIQNPRYQVTQFGKPVTLSCSQTLNHNVMYWYQQKSSQAPKLLFHYYDKDFNNEADTPDNFQSRRPNTSFCFLDIRSPGLGDTAMYLCATSRSSVRRDTGELFFGEGSRLTVL.

The chain carries TRBV19 and TRBJ2-1; 7 bases are shared with TRBD1. Germline V lookup: CDR1 LNHDA, CDR2 SQIVND (reference sequence). V lost 6 bases to trimming and J lost 7 bases; unmatched junction nucleotides: 9. This CDR3 is 14 amino acids long. CDR3 residues: CASSRQGESNEQFF. CDR3 in DNA: TGTGCCAGTAGCAGACAGGGCGAGTCAAATGAGCAGTTCTTC. Full variable domain (rest looked up from reference TRBV19 and TRBJ2-1): DGGITQSPKYLFRKEGQNVTLSCEQNLNHDAMYWYRQDPGQGLRLIYYSQIVNDFQKGDIAEGYSVSREKKESFPLTVTSAQKNPTAFYLCASSRQGESNEQFFGPGTRLTVL.

The chain links TRBV7-2 to TRBJ1-1; D uncertain. The germline CDR1 and CDR2 sequences are SGHTA and FQGNSA. Trimming left V 7 bases short and J 0 bases short, with 9 bases between. The CDR3 length is 13 residues. CDR3 coding DNA: TGTGCCAGCAAAAGTGGGATGAACACTGAAGCTTTCTTT. Amino acid sequence: CASKSGMNTEAFF.

The CDR3 DNA reads as TGTGCCAGCAGCTTTCGGATGGGGGAAAAACTGTTTTTT. Translating gives CASSFRMGEKLFF. The genes are TRBV7-2 and TRBJ1-4; D call uncertain. The CDR3 covers 13 residues. V lost 3 bases and J lost 8, with 10 bases in between. The germline gives CDR1 SGHTA, CDR2 FQGNSA.

This clone was seen a handful of times. CDR3 amino acids: CASSSQGAPNEKLFF. DNA for the CDR3: TGTGCCAGCAGTTCTCAGGGGGCTCCCAATGAAAAACTGTTTTTT. The chain has TRBV27 and TRBJ1-4, with TRBD1 matching over 8 bases. V trimming: 4 bases; J trimming: 5 bases; junction bases outside the gene matches: 6. The CDR3 length is 15 residues. Germline lookup yields CDR1 MNHEY and CDR2 SMNVEV (reference sequence).

The CDR3 DNA reads as TGCGCCAGCAGCTTACTAGCGGGGGTCTCCTACAATGAGCAGTTCTTC. It yields the protein CASSLLAGVSYNEQFF. The chain recombines TRBV5-1 with TRBJ2-1; 11 bases match TRBD2. The germline V gene encodes CDR1 SGHRS and CDR2 YFSETQ. The junction had 1 base not matched to a gene; V was cut back by 2 bases and J by 0 bases. The CDR3 contains 16 residues.

The chain employs TRBV6-5 and TRBJ2-2; 10 bases fit TRBD1. CDR1 is MNHEY, CDR2 SVGAGI, per germline. The CDR3 length is 13 residues. The J segment lost 6 bases and the V segment lost 8 bases, leaving 3 bases of the junction unmatched. In DNA form, the CDR3 reads TGTGCCAGCTCCGGGACAGGGGCCGGGGAGCTGTTTTTT. Its protein product is CASSGTGAGELFF.

The rearrangement uses TRBV12-5 and TRBJ2-7; possibly TRBD2 for D (6 bases). V shed 6 bases and J shed 7 bases, with 10 bases lying between them. This CDR3 is built from 11 residues. CDR1 and CDR2 (germline): LGHNT, FRNRAP. Here the CDR3 DNA reads TGTGCTAGTGGAATGGGGGGTGAGCAGTACTTC. Amino acid sequence: CASGMGGEQYF.

This clone was seen just once. The chain couples TRBV4-1 to TRBJ1-2; D is uncertain. V was trimmed by 3 bases and J by 3 bases, leaving 8 bases between them. Germline V lookup: CDR1 MGHRA, CDR2 YSYEKL. CDR3 length: 13 amino acids. CDR3 in amino acids: CASSQLNHYGYTF. The CDR3 coding sequence is TGCGCCAGCAGCCAGCTGAACCACTATGGCTACACCTTC.

This clone has just one count. V and J are TRBV27 and TRBJ1-1; 7 bases fit TRBD1. The V and J ends lost 5 bases and 0 bases, in that order; junction bases with no gene match: 9. CDR1 is MNHEY, CDR2 SMNVEV, per germline (reference sequence). The CDR3 covers 16 residues. CDR3 in amino acids: CASSPGTAMMNTEAFF. In DNA, the CDR3 is TGTGCCAGCAGTCCCGGGACAGCTATGATGAACACTGAAGCTTTCTTT.

This sequence joins TRBV4-1 and TRBJ1-5; tentative D call: TRBD1 (5 bases). V lost 4 bases and J lost 7, with 20 bases in between. Germline lookup yields CDR1 MGHRA and CDR2 YSYEKL. CDR3 length equals 16 residues. CDR3 loop: CASSLYGSGGTQPQHF. The CDR3 DNA is TGCGCCAGCAGCCTATACGGTTCGGGGGGAACCCAGCCCCAGCATTTT.

This sequence joins TRBV11-1 and TRBJ2-5; 8 bases align to TRBD2. Germline lookup yields CDR1 SGHAT and CDR2 FQDESV (reference sequence). CDR3 length: 16 residues. J was trimmed by 5 bases and V by 6 bases; bases with no gene match: 14. The CDR3 loop reads CASSYLSGGGWETQYF. For the CDR3, the DNA is TGTGCCAGCAGTTACTTAAGCGGGGGCGGATGGGAGACCCAGTACTTC.

The CDR3 is CASSPGDLSGANVLTF. The CDR3 bases are TGTGCCAGCAGCCCTGGAGATCTCTCTGGGGCCAACGTCCTGACTTTC. The chain recombines TRBV5-4 with TRBJ2-6; D ambiguous. The CDR3 sequence is 16 residues long. Between the trimmed V and J ends, which lost 4 bases and 0 bases, there was a span of 11 bases. The germline V gene encodes CDR1 SGHNT and CDR2 YYREEE (reference sequence).

The chain carries TRBV10-2 and TRBJ1-5; maybe TRBD1 (6 bases). The CDR3 is 15 amino acids. Trimming took off 5 bases at V and 2 bases at J, with 13 bases between the two ends. The germline CDR1 and CDR2 sequences are WSHSY and SAAADI. Here the CDR3 DNA reads TGCGCCAGCAGTCCCGGGACAATGGGCAATCAGCCCCAGCATTTT. Translated, it gives CASSPGTMGNQPQHF.

The J gene is TRBJ1-6, the V gene TRBV28; D is ambiguous. The CDR3 has 12 residues. V lost 3 bases and J lost 7, with 4 bases in between. Germline V gives CDR1 MDHEN, CDR2 SYDVKM. CDR3 amino acids: CASSFKNSPLHF. CDR3 sequence (DNA): TGTGCCAGCAGTTTTAAGAATTCACCCCTCCACTTT. Filled out from reference TRBV28 and TRBJ1-6, the complete variable domain reads DVKVTQSSRYLVKRTGEKVFLECVQDMDHENMFWYRQDPGLGLRLIYFSYDVKMKEKGDIPEGYSVSREKKERFSLILESASTNQTSMYLCASSFKNSPLHFGNGTRLTVT.

This sequence joins TRBV27 and TRBJ1-5; 7 nucleotides line up with TRBD1. Trimming removed 7 bases from V and 0 bases from J; junction bases left unmatched: 12. Per germline, CDR1 MNHEY and CDR2 SMNVEV (reference sequence). CDR3 size: 17 residues. In nucleotides, the CDR3 is TGTGCCAGCACCCCTGGGTGGGACAGAAATAGCAATCAGCCCCAGCATTTT. Its translation is CASTPGWDRNSNQPQHF.

J is TRBJ1-2 and V is TRBV18, with D possibly TRBD1 on 5 matching bases. Per germline, CDR1 KGHSH and CDR2 LQKENI. The length of the CDR3 is 13 residues. The ends were cut back, 3 bases at V and 7 bases at J, with 12 bases in the middle. As DNA, the CDR3 is TGTGCCAGCTCACCTCCGAACGGGGGTGGCTACACCTTC. It encodes CASSPPNGGGYTF.

J is TRBJ1-2 and V is TRBV4-3; unclear D gene. V was cut by 0 bases and J by 5 bases, with 13 bases left in between. Germline values: CDR1 LGHNA, CDR2 YSLEER. The CDR3 has 15 residues. CDR3 sequence: CASSQDGLRAYGYTF. CDR3 in DNA: TGCGCCAGCAGCCAAGATGGTCTTCGGGCTTATGGCTACACCTTC.

The chain is built from TRBV5-1 and TRBJ1-4; 9 bases line up with TRBD1. The CDR3 consists of 15 residues. Germline trimming cut 0 bases from V and 4 bases from J; bases unmatched to any gene: 1. Germline V CDR1 and CDR2: SGHRS, YFSETQ. The CDR3 DNA sequence: TGCGCCAGCAGCTTGGGGGACAGGGATAATGAAAAACTGTTTTTT. It codes for CASSLGDRDNEKLFF.